These 4 T cell receptor beta chains originate from one sample sequenced in a study of blood T cell repertoires in COVID-19. Method: immunoSEQ multiplex PCR; TCRdb's copy keeps in-frame clones and lacks some. The sample lists around 130,000 clones; around 80% were seen once. Sample: peripheral blood. Receptor source: a man aged 70-80 years with acute or convalescent COVID-19.

This clone was picked up a small number of times. This chain connects TRBV7-9 to TRBJ1-4; possible D gene TRBD1, 6 bases. Germline V gene data show CDR1 as SEHNR and CDR2 as FQNEAQ (reference sequence). V dropped 2 bases and J dropped 5 bases, with 12 bases sitting between them. The CDR3 is made up of 15 amino acids. The CDR3 DNA reads TGTGCCAGCAGCTTAACGCAGGGGCGGAATGAAAAACTGTTTTTT. Protein product: CASSLTQGRNEKLFF.

The chain's CDR3 is CASSFRTGLAYEQYF. CDR3 sequence (DNA): TGTGCCAGCAGTTTTCGGACAGGCCTGGCCTACGAGCAGTACTTC. The chain combines TRBV27 with TRBJ2-7; 7 positions agree with TRBD1. Germline V lookup: CDR1 MNHEY, CDR2 SMNVEV (reference sequence). J was trimmed by 2 bases and V by 3 bases; bases with no gene match: 7. The CDR3 is 15 amino acids.

The chain has TRBV18 and TRBJ1-5; 10 nucleotides line up with TRBD1. The J segment lost 9 bases and the V segment lost 6 bases, leaving 8 bases of the junction unmatched. Germline CDR1 reads KGHSH; CDR2 reads LQKENI. The CDR3 has 14 residues. The CDR3 nucleotides are TGTGCCAGCTCTGCCGGACAGGGGGAATTGCCCCAGCATTTT. Residues: CASSAGQGELPQHF.

This clone was observed a single time. The rearrangement uses TRBV7-9 and TRBJ2-2, with TRBD1 as a possible D gene (6 bases). Looked up from germline, CDR1 is SEHNR and CDR2 is FQNEAQ (reference sequence). V shed 4 bases and J shed 3 bases, with 9 bases lying between them. This CDR3 has 14 amino acids. CDR3 sequence: CASSSNRDTGELFF. The DNA of the CDR3 is TGTGCCAGCAGCTCCAACAGGGACACCGGGGAGCTGTTTTTT.